A selection of T cell receptor beta chains follows, all from one sample in a study of blood T cells in healthy people across ages. TCRdb used MiXCR to reprocess the 5' RACE reads, holding one entry per CDR3 protein. The data show about 640,000 distinct CDR3 sequences, approximately 40% seen once. Material for sequencing was blood. Every receptor here comes from a man older than 75 in good health. CDR3s include the opening cysteine and the closing phenylalanine or tryptophan. D genes are given only for firm matches. Only some rows state a clone size, as once, few, many or a class for expanded clones.

len	v_gene	d_gene	abundance	j_gene	CDR3nt	CDR3aa
14	TRBV2	TRBD1	NA	TRBJ2-5	TGTGCCAGCACTAAACAGGGGGGCCCAGAGACCCAGTACTTC	CASTKQGGPETQYF
15	TRBV7-6	TRBD1	NA	TRBJ1-2	TGTGCCAGCAGCTCCTCGGGGAGGGGGCCGAGTGGCTACACCTTC	CASSSSGRGPSGYTF
16	TRBV20-1	TRBD2	NA	TRBJ2-7	TGCAGTGCTATCACGCTTGGTACGGGAGGAGCAAACGAGCAGTACTTC	CSAITLGTGGANEQYF
15	TRBV28	TRBD1	NA	TRBJ2-2	TGTGCCAGCAGTTTACAGGGGGCAGGCACCGGGGAGCTGTTTTTT	CASSLQGAGTGELFF
15	TRBV7-2	TRBD1	NA	TRBJ1-5	TGTGCCAGCAGCTTAGGGGACAGGGACACTCAGCCCCAGCATTTT	CASSLGDRDTQPQHF
17	TRBV4-2	TRBD2	NA	TRBJ2-1	TGTGCCAGCAGCCAAGATGGGACTAGCGGGAGCTACAATGAGCAGTTCTTC	CASSQDGTSGSYNEQFF
15	TRBV7-2	NA	NA	TRBJ2-7	TGTGCCAGCAGCTTAGGGATCGGACCTTCCTACGAGCAGTACTTC	CASSLGIGPSYEQYF
15	TRBV6-2/TRBV6-3	NA	NA	TRBJ2-7	TGTGCCAGCAGTCAAGGGACCCCGGGGGCCTACGAGCAGTACTTC	CASSQGTPGAYEQYF
13	TRBV6-4	NA	few	TRBJ2-7	TGTGCCAGCAGACCCCTGGGTTCTGACGAGCAGTACTTC	CASRPLGSDEQYF
13	TRBV5-1	NA	few	TRBJ1-4	TGCGCCAGCAGCTTGAGAGGGGATGAAAAACTGTTTTTT	CASSLRGDEKLFF
16	TRBV6-1	NA	NA	TRBJ1-5	TGTGCCAGCAGTGAAGGTGGGGCAGGGGGCAATCAGCCCCAGCATTTT	CASSEGGAGGNQPQHF
14	TRBV4-1	NA	NA	TRBJ2-3	TGCGCCAGCAGCCAAGTCCAGGATACAGATACGCAGTATTTT	CASSQVQDTDTQYF
14	TRBV3-1	TRBD1	few	TRBJ1-1	TGTGCCAGCAGCCCGGGACAGAGGGCGTCTGAAGCTTTCTTT	CASSPGQRASEAFF
13	TRBV29-1	NA	many	TRBJ2-7	TGCAGCGCCCGTAACGACAGACTCTACGAGCAGTACTTC	CSARNDRLYEQYF
14	TRBV5-1	NA	few	TRBJ1-1	TGCGCCAGCAGATACCGGACGAGAGACTCTGAAGCTTTCTTT	CASRYRTRDSEAFF
13	TRBV7-6	NA	NA	TRBJ2-5	TGTGCCAGCAGCTTAAACGTGGGAGAGACCCAGTACTTC	CASSLNVGETQYF
14	TRBV20-1	NA	NA	TRBJ2-7	TGCAGTGCTAGATCAGGGGACTGGTACAATGAGCAGTACTTC	CSARSGDWYNEQYF
15	TRBV7-6	NA	NA	TRBJ2-7	TGTGCCAGCAGCTCCCAGACGGAGAGCTCCTACGAGCAGTACTTC	CASSSQTESSYEQYF
15	TRBV4-2	TRBD1	NA	TRBJ2-5	TGTGCCAGCAGCCAGTCGACAGGGGGCGAGGAGACCCAGTACTTC	CASSQSTGGEETQYF
13	TRBV29-1	NA	NA	TRBJ1-5	TGCAGCGTTGAGTTCGGCGGGAATCGACCCCAGCATTTT	CSVEFGGNRPQHF
16	TRBV9	NA	few	TRBJ2-3	TGTGCCAGCAGCGGTGACCCCCTAAGGGGGACAGATACGCAGTATTTT	CASSGDPLRGTDTQYF
14	TRBV20-1	NA	many	TRBJ2-3	TGCAGTGCTAAACCAGGGATTGGCACAGATACGCAGTATTTT	CSAKPGIGTDTQYF
15	TRBV20-1	NA	NA	TRBJ2-7	TGCAGTGCTAGAGGCGGAGAGTTAATTTACAATGAGCAGTACTTC	CSARGGELIYNEQYF
15	TRBV10-3	TRBD1	NA	TRBJ1-5	TGTGCCATCAGTCCGGGACAGGGGGAGAGGCAGCCCCAGCATTTT	CAISPGQGERQPQHF
13	TRBV6-1	NA	NA	TRBJ1-1	TGTGCCAGCAGTGGGACAACGAACACTGAAGCTTTCTTT	CASSGTTNTEAFF
12	TRBV12-3/TRBV12-4	NA	NA	TRBJ1-1	TGTGCCAGCAGTTTTTCGTTGGGGAAGGCTTTCTTT	CASSFSLGKAFF
14	TRBV20-1	TRBD1	few	TRBJ1-5	TGCAGTGCTACGCGACAGGGAGCAGGTCAGCCCCAGCATTTT	CSATRQGAGQPQHF
15	TRBV6-5	NA	NA	TRBJ1-2	TGTGCCAGCAGTATGGACAGCGGACGGGTCTATGGCTACACCTTC	CASSMDSGRVYGYTF
15	TRBV29-1	TRBD1	NA	TRBJ2-2	TGCAGCGCGGGACAGGGGGCGATGGACACCGGGGAGCTGTTTTTT	CSAGQGAMDTGELFF
14	TRBV27	NA	NA	TRBJ1-1	TGTGCCAGCAGTTGGTTTTCGGCAGGGGCTGAAGCTTTCTTT	CASSWFSAGAEAFF
12	TRBV12-3/TRBV12-4	NA	NA	TRBJ2-7	TGTGCCAGCACAAAGGGACTGCTCGAGCAGTACTTC	CASTKGLLEQYF
14	TRBV7-2	TRBD1	NA	TRBJ1-5	TGTGCCAGCAGTCGGACAGGGGTTCGGCAGCCCCAGCATTTT	CASSRTGVRQPQHF
12	TRBV20-1	NA	few	TRBJ2-5	TGCAGTGCTAGAGATCTGGGGTTGGGGCAGTACTTC	CSARDLGLGQYF
15	TRBV12-3/TRBV12-4	NA	few	TRBJ2-5	TGTGCCAGCAGCCGCGGACCTATCGGCCAAGAGACCCAGTACTTC	CASSRGPIGQETQYF
14	TRBV7-2	TRBD2	few	TRBJ2-5	TGTGCCAGCAGCAAAGCGGGGCCTGGAGAGACCCAGTACTTC	CASSKAGPGETQYF
14	TRBV7-9	NA	NA	TRBJ2-3	TGTGCCAGCAGCTCCGGAGTAGCCACAGATACGCAGTATTTT	CASSSGVATDTQYF
12	TRBV29-1	NA	many	TRBJ1-1	TGCAGCGTTGAAGGGCCGAACACTGAAGCTTTCTTT	CSVEGPNTEAFF
19	TRBV5-1	NA	many	TRBJ2-6	TGCGCCAGCAGCTCCAACTTGGGGGGTCCTAGCTCTGGGGCCAACGTCCTGACTTTC	CASSSNLGGPSSGANVLTF
12	TRBV20-1	NA	NA	TRBJ1-3	TGCGGTGGGTTATTCTCTGGAAACACCATATATTTT	CGGLFSGNTIYF
14	TRBV6-5	NA	NA	TRBJ1-2	TGTGCCAGCAGTTATCGTGGGGAGAACTATGGCTACACCTTC	CASSYRGENYGYTF
14	TRBV7-2	TRBD1	NA	TRBJ1-2	TGTGCCAGCAGCTTCGGACAGGGCGAGCGCGGCTACACCTTC	CASSFGQGERGYTF
15	TRBV7-9	TRBD1	few	TRBJ1-1	TGTGCCAGCAGCATCGACAGGGCGGGGTATACTGAAGCTTTCTTT	CASSIDRAGYTEAFF
16	TRBV6-1	NA	NA	TRBJ1-5	TGTGCCAGCACTTGGGGAAGGTTCAGGGGCAATCAGCCCCAGCATTTT	CASTWGRFRGNQPQHF
14	TRBV3-1	NA	NA	TRBJ2-2	TGTGCCAGCAGCCTGACTGTCTCCACCGGGGAGCTGTTTTTT	CASSLTVSTGELFF
14	TRBV25-1	TRBD2	NA	TRBJ2-1	TGTGCCAGCAGGCGGGAGGGCGAATCAGCTGAGCAGTTCTTC	CASRREGESAEQFF
19	TRBV7-9	TRBD2	many	TRBJ2-1	TGTGCCAGCAGCTTAGTTCCCTCTGGACTAGCGGGCTCCTACAATGAGCAGTTCTTC	CASSLVPSGLAGSYNEQFF
16	TRBV20-1	TRBD2	NA	TRBJ2-7	TGCAGTGCTATGATACAACTAGCGGGTGGACCCTACGAGCAGTACTTC	CSAMIQLAGGPYEQYF
14	TRBV5-1	NA	few	TRBJ2-7	TGCGCCAGCAGCTTGAAGGGGCGCAGCGACGAGCAGTACTTC	CASSLKGRSDEQYF
17	TRBV11-3	NA	NA	TRBJ2-7	TGTGCCAGCAGCTTAGGTCCGAGAGGGGGATCCTACAATGAGCAGTACTTC	CASSLGPRGGSYNEQYF
18	TRBV7-9	TRBD2	many	TRBJ2-1	TGTGCCATTCTGAGCGGGGCGTGGGTCTTGAGCTCCTACAATGAGCAGTTCTTC	CAILSGAWVLSSYNEQFF
13	TRBV20-1	NA	NA	TRBJ2-7	TGCAGTGCTATTCCGGGAGCGCGCTACGAGCAGTACTTC	CSAIPGARYEQYF
11	TRBV4-1	NA	many	TRBJ2-7	TGCGCCAGCAGCCTCGACCACGAGCAGTACTTC	CASSLDHEQYF
13	TRBV20-1	NA	NA	TRBJ2-3	TGCAGTGCTAGCGGGGGTTTGGCAGATACGCAGTATTTC	CSASGGLADTQYF
11	TRBV20-1	NA	NA	TRBJ1-1	TGCAGTGCTCTTACATCATATGAAGCTTTCTTT	CSALTSYEAFF
15	TRBV15	NA	NA	TRBJ2-5	TGTGCCACCAGCAGAGACCGGGGGCAGAAAGAGACCCAGTACTTC	CATSRDRGQKETQYF
13	TRBV7-2	NA	many	TRBJ2-5	TGTGCCAGCAGCTTAGAGGTCGTCGGGACCCAGTACTTC	CASSLEVVGTQYF
14	TRBV2	NA	NA	TRBJ2-7	TGTGCCAGCACCAAGACAGGTCTGAGCTACGAGCAGTACTTC	CASTKTGLSYEQYF
15	TRBV5-1	NA	NA	TRBJ2-7	TGCGCCAGCAGCTTGGTTCCAGGATCTTCCCACGAGCAGTACTTC	CASSLVPGSSHEQYF
17	TRBV5-1	TRBD2	NA	TRBJ2-7	TGCGCCAGCAGCTTGAACTCGTATAGCGGGGGATCCTACGAGCAGTACTTC	CASSLNSYSGGSYEQYF
15	TRBV5-1	NA	few	TRBJ2-1	TGCGCCAGCAGGGACAGCGAAAACTCCTACAATGAGCAGTTCTTC	CASRDSENSYNEQFF